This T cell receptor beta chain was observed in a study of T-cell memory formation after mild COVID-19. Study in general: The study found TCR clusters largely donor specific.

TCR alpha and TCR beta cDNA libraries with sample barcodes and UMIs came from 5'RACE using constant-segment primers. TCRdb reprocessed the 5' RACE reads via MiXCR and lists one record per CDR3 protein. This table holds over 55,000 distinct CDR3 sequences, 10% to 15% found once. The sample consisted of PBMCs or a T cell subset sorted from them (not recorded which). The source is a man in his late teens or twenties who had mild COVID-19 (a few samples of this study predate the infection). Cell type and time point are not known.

This CDR3 reads CASRKSNQPQHF. In DNA, the CDR3 is TGTGCCAGCCGTAAGAGCAATCAGCCCCAGCATTTT. This chain joins TRBV12-3 or TRBV12-4 and TRBJ1-5; D gene ambiguous. The CDR3 covers 12 residues. Deletions cut 8 bases from V and 1 base from J, with 6 bases between.